Shown below are 24 T cell receptor beta chains from a single sample sequenced in a study of blood T cell repertoires in COVID-19. The table came from immunoSEQ multiplex PCR; TCRdb's copy has only in-frame clones and leaves some out. The sample lists around 150,000 clones; 85% to 95% were seen once. Sequenced: peripheral blood. These receptors were taken from a woman in her sixties or seventies with COVID-19, enrolled during active disease.

This sequence joins TRBV30 and TRBJ2-1, with D tentatively TRBD1 (6 bases). Trimming stripped 4 bases from V and 5 bases from J, with 12 bases between. Germline CDR1 is GTSNPN and CDR2 is SVGIG (reference sequence). The CDR3 length is 13 residues. The CDR3 sequence: CAWNRVVHNEQFF. The CDR3 nucleotides read TGTGCCTGGAACAGGGTAGTCCACAATGAGCAGTTCTTC.

The chain combines TRBV3-1 (or the pseudogene TRBV3-2) with TRBJ2-1, with D possibly matching TRBD1 (5 bases). The V gene's germline CDR1 is LGHDT and CDR2 YNNKEL (reference sequence). This CDR3 is built from 13 residues. The V end was cut by 1 base, the J end by 14 bases, with 15 bases between. The CDR3 loop reads CASSQGVGAIKFF. DNA for the CDR3: TGTGCCAGCAGCCAAGGGGTAGGGGCTATTAAGTTCTTC.

The CDR3 DNA sequence: TGTGCCAGCAGTGTTACAGGGGGCACTGAAGCTTTCTTT. Amino acid sequence: CASSVTGGTEAFF. The V gene is TRBV6-6, the J gene TRBJ1-1; 8 bases align to TRBD1. The CDR3 loop spans 13 amino acids. Trimming cost V 5 bases and J 4 bases; bases outside gene matches: 3. Germline CDR1 reads MNHNY; CDR2 reads SVGAGI (reference sequence).

The rearrangement links TRBV4-3 to TRBJ1-1, with 7 bases lining up with TRBD1. The CDR3 loop spans 14 amino acids. The junction had 10 bases not matched to a gene; V was cut back by 1 base and J by 11 bases. Germline V lookup: CDR1 LGHNA, CDR2 YSLEER. This chain's CDR3 is CASSQGTGEFEAFF. The CDR3, as DNA: TGCGCCAGCAGCCAAGGGACAGGCGAGTTCGAGGCTTTCTTT.

V gene TRBV6-5 combines with J gene TRBJ1-5, with D perhaps matching TRBD1 (6 bases). Germline CDR1 and CDR2: MNHEY and SVGAGI. V gave up 5 bases and J gave up 7 bases, with 15 bases separating them. The CDR3 extends over 14 amino acids. In DNA, the CDR3 is TGTGCCAGCAGTACCAACAGGGTAGGACAGCCCCAGCATTTT. Encoded protein: CASSTNRVGQPQHF.

The chain couples TRBV7-9 to TRBJ1-1, with D unclear. The V gene's germline CDR1 is SEHNR and CDR2 FQNEAQ (reference sequence). The CDR3 totals 15 residues. With 0 bases removed from V and 4 bases from J, the gap between germline ends came to 12 bases. CDR3 sequence (DNA): TGTGCCAGCAGCTTAGCACGGTTTGGTGGCACTGAAGCTTTCTTT. The encoded protein is CASSLARFGGTEAFF. Using reference TRBV7-9 and TRBJ1-1 for the parts outside the CDR3, the full variable domain is DTGVSQNPRHKITKRGQNVTFRCDPISEHNRLYWYRQTLGQGPEFLTYFQNEAQLEKSRLLSDRFSAERPKGSFSTLEIQRTEQGDSAMYLCASSLARFGGTEAFFGQGTRLTVV.

This sequence joins TRBV5-4 and TRBJ1-1, with 7 bases aligning to TRBD1. The ends lost 9 bases at V and 3 bases at J; junction bases unmatched: 17. Germline V gene sequence: CDR1 SGHNT, CDR2 YYREEE (reference sequence). The CDR3 extends over 16 amino acids. CDR3 coding DNA: TGTGCCATCCTCCACGGACCGGGACAGACCCACACTGAAGCTTTCTTT. It yields the protein CAILHGPGQTHTEAFF.

The V and J genes are TRBV6-5 and TRBJ1-1; 8 bases map to TRBD1. The CDR3 runs 13 residues. Germline CDR1 and CDR2: MNHEY and SVGAGI. V shed 7 bases, J shed 11 bases, and the junction held 12 bases outside the gene matches. Here the CDR3 reads CASMSRGHFVAFF. CDR3 bases: TGTGCCAGCATGTCCAGGGGGCATTTTGTCGCTTTCTTT.

The chain combines TRBV11-3 with TRBJ2-5; D is unresolved. The V end lost 3 bases, the J end lost 0 bases, and 5 bases lay between the germline ends. This CDR3 is built from 13 residues. The germline gives CDR1 SGHNT, CDR2 YENEEA. The CDR3 reads CASSFADQETQYF. In DNA, the CDR3 is TGTGCCAGCAGCTTTGCAGACCAAGAGACCCAGTACTTC.

The gene calls are TRBV9 and TRBJ1-6; D possibly corresponds to TRBD1 (5 bases). Germline CDR1 and CDR2: SGDLS and YYNGEE. CDR3 size: 13 residues. Trimming took 3 bases from V and 9 from J, leaving 10 bases between them. Here the CDR3 DNA reads TGTGCCAGCAGCGCCCAGCAGGGTTCACCCCTCCACTTT. Protein product: CASSAQQGSPLHF.

This chain connects TRBV6-2 or TRBV6-3 to TRBJ2-7; the match to TRBD1 covers 9 bases. The CDR3 sequence is 14 residues long. Germline-derived CDR1 and CDR2 are MNHEY and SVGEGT. V dropped 5 bases and J dropped 3; count of bases not matched to a gene: 5. CDR3 coding DNA: TGTGCCAGCAGTAACAGGGGGCGTATCTACGAGCAGTACTTC. Amino acid sequence: CASSNRGRIYEQYF.

This clone was detected once. V gene TRBV5-1 combines with J gene TRBJ2-3; TRBD1 agrees at 8 bases. The CDR3 loop spans 16 amino acids. Trimming removed 0 bases from V and 4 bases from J; junction bases left unmatched: 7. Germline V gene lookup returns CDR1 SGHRS and CDR2 YFSETQ. The CDR3 reads CASSLAGQGAADTQYF. CDR3 sequence (DNA): TGCGCCAGCAGCTTGGCAGGCCAGGGGGCTGCAGATACGCAGTATTTT.

The rearrangement links TRBV3-1 (or the pseudogene TRBV3-2) to TRBJ1-4, with 9 bases that match TRBD1. With 5 bases clipped from V and 0 bases from J, the junction kept 10 bases outside the gene matches. This CDR3 spans 18 amino acids. Germline assignment: CDR1 LGHDT and CDR2 YNNKEL (reference sequence). The CDR3 DNA reads TGTGCCAGCAGCAGCCGGGACAGGGTTGGGGCAACTAATGAAAAACTGTTTTTT. Translating it yields CASSSRDRVGATNEKLFF.

This clone was counted a single time. CDR3 amino acids: CASSIISGATGELFF. DNA for the CDR3: TGTGCCAGTAGTATAATTTCGGGAGCTACCGGGGAGCTGTTTTTT. The J gene is TRBJ2-2, the V gene TRBV19; TRBD2 is a possible D gene (6 bases). Germline CDR1 LNHDA, CDR2 SQIVND (reference sequence). Deletions cut 2 bases from V and 5 bases from J, with 12 bases between. The CDR3 is 15 residues long.

This clone appeared once. The chain uses TRBV3-1 (or the pseudogene TRBV3-2) and TRBJ2-2; TRBD2 is a possible D gene (6 bases). The CDR3 is 17 amino acids. Trimming took off 3 bases at V and 6 bases at J, with 20 bases between the two ends. CDR1 is LGHDT, CDR2 YNNKEL, per germline (reference sequence). CDR3: CASSHPRLEGSPGELFF. The CDR3, as DNA: TGTGCCAGCAGCCATCCCCGACTAGAAGGCAGTCCCGGGGAGCTGTTTTTT.

The CDR3: CASSQVGGGELFF. The CDR3 DNA reads TGTGCCAGCAGCCAAGTCGGCGGCGGGGAGCTGTTTTTT. This chain joins TRBV4-2 and TRBJ2-2, with D unclear. This CDR3 is 13 amino acids long. Per the germline V gene, CDR1 is LGHNA and CDR2 is YNFKEQ. V was cut by 1 base and J by 7 bases, with 7 bases left in between.

This chain uses TRBV28 with TRBJ2-7; 7 nucleotides align to TRBD1. This CDR3 is built from 15 residues. Germline CDR1 MDHEN, CDR2 SYDVKM. Losses at the gene ends were 5 bases for V and 3 bases for J; bases not matched to a gene: 10. The CDR3, as DNA: TGTGCCAGCAGTCCCGGGACAGAGGTGGTCTACGAGCAGTACTTC. Translated, it gives CASSPGTEVVYEQYF.

CDR3 nucleotides: TGTGCCAGCAGTCTACTACAGGGATATCTCGACGAGCAGTACTTC. As protein: CASSLLQGYLDEQYF. The chain carries TRBV27 and TRBJ2-7; D possibly corresponds to TRBD1 (6 bases). The CDR3 has 15 amino acids. Germline V gives CDR1 MNHEY, CDR2 SMNVEV (reference sequence). Trimming removed 5 bases at V and 5 bases at J, with 19 bases between.

The CDR3 sequence is CASSSYPPGAYEQYF. The CDR3 DNA is TGTGCCAGCAGCTCATATCCCCCCGGGGCCTACGAGCAGTACTTC. This chain links TRBV7-2 with TRBJ2-7; weak D call: TRBD2 (5 bases). The germline CDR1 and CDR2 sequences are SGHTA and FQGNSA. The CDR3 totals 15 residues. The V and J ends lost 4 bases and 2 bases respectively, with 15 bases between them.

This chain uses TRBV19 with TRBJ1-1; D unresolved. CDR3 size: 14 residues. Per the germline V gene, CDR1 is LNHDA and CDR2 is SQIVND (reference sequence). With 3 bases removed from V and 1 base from J, the gap between germline ends came to 9 bases. The CDR3 DNA reads TGTGCCAGTAGTATTAATACAGCGAACACTGAAGCTTTCTTT. Translation: CASSINTANTEAFF.

The chain couples TRBV7-3 to TRBJ1-1; maybe TRBD1 (6 bases). The CDR3 loop spans 14 amino acids. V lost 5 bases and J lost 1, with 11 bases in between. Looked up from germline, CDR1 is SGHTA and CDR2 is FQGTGA. CDR3 in amino acids: CASSLQGQNTEAFF. The DNA for the CDR3 is TGTGCCAGCAGCCTACAGGGTCAGAACACTGAAGCTTTCTTT.

This rearrangement joins TRBV5-4 to TRBJ1-2; D uncertain. The V gene's germline CDR1 is SGHNT and CDR2 YYREEE (reference sequence). The CDR3 sequence is 13 residues long. The V gene lost 0 bases and the J gene lost 4 bases, with 7 bases spanning the gap. CDR3 bases: TGTGCCAGCAGCTTGGTACAGAGCTATGGCTACACCTTC. Amino acids: CASSLVQSYGYTF.

The V call is TRBV7-8, the J call TRBJ2-7; 7 bases are shared with TRBD2. This CDR3 is built from 16 residues. V gave up 8 bases and J gave up 0 bases; unmatched junction bases: 13. In germline, CDR1 is SGHVS, CDR2 FQNEAQ. This CDR3 is CASGWGGDRSSYEQYF. As DNA, the CDR3 is TGTGCCAGCGGCTGGGGGGGGGATCGGAGCTCCTACGAGCAGTACTTC.

This clone is a singleton in its sample. This chain links TRBV3-1 (or the pseudogene TRBV3-2) with TRBJ1-6; 9 bases map to TRBD1. The CDR3 extends over 22 amino acids. V shed 7 bases and J 0 bases; nucleotides not matched to a gene: 22. CDR1 is LGHDT, CDR2 YNNKEL, per germline (reference sequence). CDR3: CASTHGQGSPLLPSSYNSPLHF. In DNA form, the CDR3 reads TGTGCCAGCACCCACGGACAGGGGTCGCCCCTTCTACCTAGCTCCTATAATTCACCCCTCCACTTT.